The clone carrying this T cell receptor beta chain was seen more than once but under ten times. The data stem from a study of T-cell reconstitution after alpha-beta-depleted transplantation in children. Preparation of the TCRbeta library used unique molecular identifiers. MiXCR, applied by TCRdb to the PCR reads, yields one record per CDR3 protein. The profile covers some 830,000 distinct CDR3 sequences, with under 20% appearing a single time and around 4.5% taken by the ten largest. V was shortened by 1 base and J by 3 bases, with 11 bases between the two germline ends. CDR3 length equals 14 residues. Per the germline V gene, CDR1 is SGHRS and CDR2 is YFSETQ.

The sequencing used PBMCs, mostly from graft donor cells, collected 360 days after TCRalphabeta/CD19-depleted stem cell transplant. This sequence was found in a male patient younger than 18 who had a stem cell transplant for acute lymphoblastic leukemia, so the T cells may come from the graft donor. The rearrangement joins TRBV5-1 to TRBJ2-7; TRBD1 is a possible D gene (6 bases). CDR3 DNA sequence: TGCGCCAGCAGCTTGCAGGGGCATTTCTACGAGCAGTACTTC. Protein product: CASSLQGHFYEQYF.